The 30 T cell receptor beta chains below were found in one sample sequenced in a study of a mutant IDH1 vaccine in newly diagnosed glioma. The sample's time point: week 35, safety follow-up. Every single dose of the vaccine, 300 ug of mutant IDH1 20-mer peptide, came with topical imiquimod. These receptors are not linked to any known antigen. Sequencing used immunoSEQ multiplex PCR; TCRdb keeps in-frame clones, though not all of them. The data show tens of thousands of clones, with 80% to 85% seen just once and 4.5% to 5.5% held by the top ten. The material sequenced was PBMCs, taken from a glioma patient whose treatment included an IDH1 peptide vaccine. These receptors originate from a woman in her thirties or forties with glioma. Some clones in this sample may be carry-over from other donors' samples.

This clone was seen only once. The chain couples TRBV9 to TRBJ1-6, with D possibly being TRBD1 (6 bases). The V gene's germline CDR1 is SGDLS and CDR2 YYNGEE. Trimming removed 3 bases at V and 8 bases at J, with 12 bases between. The CDR3 loop spans 14 amino acids. This chain's CDR3 is CASSGGGLDSPLHF. For the CDR3, the DNA is TGTGCCAGCAGCGGAGGGGGATTGGATTCACCCCTCCACTTT. The complete variable domain, with remaining parts taken from reference TRBV9 and TRBJ1-6, reads DSGVTQTPKHLITATGQRVTLRCSPRSGDLSVYWYQQSLDQGLQFLIQYYNGEERAKGNILERFSAQQFPDLHSELNLSSLELGDSALYFCASSGGGLDSPLHFGNGTRLTVT.

The genes are TRBV2 and TRBJ2-7, with no clear D. CDR1 is SNHLY, CDR2 FYNNEI, per germline. Trimming took off 7 bases at V and 2 bases at J, with 3 bases between the two ends. The CDR3 sequence is 10 residues long. CDR3: CASKTYEQYF. CDR3 nucleotides: TGTGCCAGCAAAACCTACGAGCAGTACTTC.

This clone occurred once. The chain recombines TRBV5-1 with TRBJ2-3; D is unresolved. CDR1 is SGHRS, CDR2 YFSETQ, per germline. The CDR3 runs to 15 residues. V lost 0 bases to trimming and J lost 1 base, with 9 bases between them. CDR3 region: CASSLDGRGTDTQYF. The CDR3 coding sequence is TGCGCCAGCAGCTTGGACGGACGGGGCACAGATACGCAGTATTTT.

The chain recombines TRBV18 with TRBJ2-3, with unresolved D. V lost 2 bases and J 2 bases, leaving 8 bases between the germline ends. The CDR3 loop spans 14 amino acids. Germline CDR1 and CDR2: KGHSH and LQKENI. CDR3 sequence: CASSPETVTDTQYF. The DNA for the CDR3 is TGTGCCAGCTCACCAGAGACGGTCACAGATACGCAGTATTTT.

The chain couples TRBV5-1 to TRBJ2-2, with D possibly being TRBD2 (7 bases). Germline loops: CDR1 SGHRS, CDR2 YFSETQ. Deletions cut 2 bases from V and 3 bases from J, with 14 bases between. The CDR3 is 16 residues long. The DNA for the CDR3 is TGCGCCAGCAGCTTACGGGGGGCGCTTGACACCGGGGAGCTGTTTTTT. It encodes CASSLRGALDTGELFF. The whole variable domain, remainder taken from reference TRBV5-1 and TRBJ2-2, is KAGVTQTPRYLIKTRGQQVTLSCSPISGHRSVSWYQQTPGQGLQFLFEYFSETQRNKGNFPGRFSGRQFSNSRSEMNVSTLELGDSALYLCASSLRGALDTGELFFGEGSRLTVL.

The J gene is TRBJ1-2, the V gene TRBV29-1, with a possible D match to TRBD1 (6 bases). The CDR3 totals 12 residues. Per germline, CDR1 SQVTM and CDR2 ANQGSEA. V dropped 7 bases and J dropped 5 bases, with 14 bases sitting between them. In DNA form, the CDR3 reads TGCAGCGGGTACAGGGAAGTTTATGGCTACACCTTC. Protein product: CSGYREVYGYTF.

This clone was picked up one time. The chain joins TRBV5-1 to TRBJ2-5; D call uncertain. The CDR3 sequence is 15 residues long. The germline gives CDR1 SGHRS, CDR2 YFSETQ. The V end was cut by 2 bases, the J end by 1 base, with 12 bases between. The DNA of the CDR3 is TGCGCCAGCAGCTTTGGGCAGCCCCTCCAAGAGACCCAGTACTTC. This translates into CASSFGQPLQETQYF. Together with reference TRBV5-1 and TRBJ2-5, the CDR3 gives the full variable domain: KAGVTQTPRYLIKTRGQQVTLSCSPISGHRSVSWYQQTPGQGLQFLFEYFSETQRNKGNFPGRFSGRQFSNSRSEMNVSTLELGDSALYLCASSFGQPLQETQYFGPGTRLLVL.

This chain links TRBV5-4 with TRBJ1-2; tentative D call: TRBD1 (5 bases). The germline V and J ends were trimmed by 0 bases and 0 bases, with 9 bases remaining between them. The CDR3 is 15 residues long. Per the germline V gene, CDR1 is SGHNT and CDR2 is YYREEE (reference sequence). CDR3 residues: CASSLEGTANYGYTF. The CDR3 coding sequence is TGTGCCAGCAGCTTGGAAGGGACGGCTAACTATGGCTACACCTTC. Looking up the rest from reference TRBV5-4 and TRBJ1-2 gives the full variable domain: ETGVTQSPTHLIKTRGQQVTLRCSSQSGHNTVSWYQQALGQGPQFIFQYYREEENGRGNFPPRFSGLQFPNYSSELNVNALELDDSALYLCASSLEGTANYGYTFGSGTRLTVV.

This chain's CDR3 is CSVGTLNEKLFF. In DNA form, the CDR3 reads TGCAGCGTTGGAACCCTTAATGAAAAACTGTTTTTT. This chain uses TRBV29-1 with TRBJ1-4; D not certain. Germline loops: CDR1 SQVTM, CDR2 ANQGSEA. The CDR3 extends over 12 amino acids. Trimming took 4 bases from V and 4 from J, leaving 7 bases between them.

This clone was observed a few times. This chain connects TRBV25-1 to TRBJ1-6; TRBD1 might be the D (5 bases). The CDR3 is made up of 11 amino acids. V lost 11 bases, J lost 6 bases, and 8 bases lay in between. Germline CDR1 reads MGHDK; CDR2 reads SYGVNS. CDR3 DNA: TGTGCCTCGCAGGGTAATTCACCCCTCCACTTT. The encoded protein is CASQGNSPLHF.

The gene calls are TRBV19 and TRBJ1-2, with TRBD1 as a possible D gene (5 bases). The CDR3 contains 15 residues. Germline-derived CDR1 and CDR2 are LNHDA and SQIVND (reference sequence). Trimming left V 5 bases short and J 5 bases short, with 18 bases between. Written as DNA, the CDR3 is TGTGCCAGTAGTGAAGGGACCTTGGCTTGGTATGGCTACACCTTC. The encoded protein is CASSEGTLAWYGYTF.

V usage is TRBV6-6 and J usage is TRBJ2-5; D is unresolved. This CDR3 has 14 amino acids. Trimming took off 2 bases at V and 3 bases at J, with 10 bases between the two ends. From germline, CDR1 is MNHNY and CDR2 SVGAGI (reference sequence). CDR3 bases: TGTGCCAGCAGTTACGGCGGCAGAGAAGAGACCCAGTACTTC. Amino acids: CASSYGGREETQYF.

The V gene is TRBV10-3, the J gene TRBJ1-1, with 7 bases matching TRBD1. Germline lookup yields CDR1 ENHRY and CDR2 SYGVKD. Trimming took 8 bases from V and 4 from J; bases not matched to a gene: 22. The length of the CDR3 is 18 residues. CDR3 protein: CAISTVTRGGQASTEAFF. Written as DNA, the CDR3 is TGTGCCATCTCGACGGTGACCCGAGGAGGACAGGCGAGCACTGAAGCTTTCTTT.

The chain uses TRBV15 and TRBJ1-5, with D possibly being TRBD1 (6 bases). V was clipped by 5 bases and J by 7 bases, with 12 bases between them. CDR1 LNHNV and CDR2 YYDKDF come from the germline V gene (reference sequence). This CDR3 has 13 amino acids. The CDR3 DNA follows: TGTGCCACCAGCGGCAGGGGAGCCCAGCCCCAGCATTTT. It codes for CATSGRGAQPQHF.

The chain combines TRBV5-8 with TRBJ2-2; D possibly corresponds to TRBD1 (6 bases). Germline CDR1 is SGHTS and CDR2 is YDEGEE. The V gene lost 2 bases and the J gene lost 4 bases, with 6 bases spanning the gap. CDR3 size: 13 residues. The CDR3 reads CASSFRGTGELFF. CDR3 nucleotide sequence: TGTGCCAGCAGCTTCAGGGGCACCGGGGAGCTGTTTTTT.

The chain uses TRBV4-3 and TRBJ2-7, with D perhaps matching TRBD2 (6 bases). There are 14 residues in the CDR3. V was trimmed by 1 base and J by 1 base, leaving 8 bases between them. The germline gives CDR1 LGHNA, CDR2 YSLEER. The CDR3 region is CASSQARGSYEQYF. The CDR3 nucleotides read TGCGCCAGCAGCCAAGCTCGGGGGTCCTACGAGCAGTACTTC.

The chain joins TRBV7-9 to TRBJ2-3; D might be TRBD1 (5 bases). Trimming removed 4 bases at V and 6 bases at J, with 20 bases between. This CDR3 comprises 16 residues. Looked up from germline, CDR1 is SEHNR and CDR2 is FQNEAQ (reference sequence). This CDR3 is CASSSRGTLGLDTQYF. The CDR3 DNA is TGTGCCAGCAGCTCTAGGGGCACCTTGGGATTGGATACGCAGTATTTT. Based on the CDR3 plus reference TRBV7-9 and TRBJ2-3, the full variable domain is DTGVSQNPRHKITKRGQNVTFRCDPISEHNRLYWYRQTLGQGPEFLTYFQNEAQLEKSRLLSDRFSAERPKGSFSTLEIQRTEQGDSAMYLCASSSRGTLGLDTQYFGPGTRLTVL.

V gene TRBV5-1 combines with J gene TRBJ2-3; D remains ambiguous. The CDR3 has 13 amino acids. The V gene lost 0 bases and the J gene lost 3 bases, with 5 bases spanning the gap. Looked up from germline, CDR1 is SGHRS and CDR2 is YFSETQ. The CDR3 bases are TGCGCCAGCAGCTTGGGGGAAACAGATACGCAGTATTTT. The encoded protein is CASSLGETDTQYF.

The chain uses TRBV6-1 and TRBJ2-3; possibly TRBD2 for D (6 bases). The V and J ends lost 5 bases and 10 bases respectively, with 13 bases between them. This CDR3 is 12 amino acids long. The germline gives CDR1 MNHNS, CDR2 SASEGT. The CDR3 spells CASSHPGTSQYF. CDR3 coding DNA: TGTGCCAGCAGTCATCCCGGGACTTCGCAGTATTTT.

This chain connects TRBV7-6 to TRBJ2-5, with 8 bases aligning to TRBD1. With V trimmed by 6 bases and J by 3 bases, 12 bases remained unmatched. The CDR3 loop spans 16 amino acids. The germline V gene has CDR1 SGHVS and CDR2 FNYEAQ. The CDR3, as DNA: TGTGCCAGCAGTCCGGACAGGGTCACCTTTAAAGAGACCCAGTACTTC. Translating it yields CASSPDRVTFKETQYF.

This clone turned up a few times. The sample holds other DNA sequences that translate to the same CDR3. The J gene is TRBJ1-5, the V gene TRBV4-1; 7 bases fit TRBD1. The CDR3 is 14 amino acids. The J segment lost 3 bases and the V segment lost 4 bases, leaving 3 bases of the junction unmatched. Germline V gene data show CDR1 as MGHRA and CDR2 as YSYEKL. This CDR3 reads CASSLGQLNQPQHF. DNA for the CDR3: TGCGCCAGCAGCCTGGGACAGCTCAATCAGCCCCAGCATTTT.

CDR3 in DNA: TGTGCCAGCAGCCTCGGCGGTGGGAACACTGAAGCTTTCTTT. This gives the protein CASSLGGGNTEAFF. V and J are TRBV5-4 and TRBJ1-1; no clear D gene. The V end lost 4 bases, the J end lost 1 base, and 11 bases lay between the germline ends. The CDR3 covers 14 residues. CDR1 and CDR2 (germline): SGHNT, YYREEE (reference sequence).

The chain uses TRBV5-6 and TRBJ1-3; possible D gene TRBD1, 5 bases. Trimming shortened V by 4 bases and J by 4 bases, and 18 bases separated the two germline ends. The CDR3 contains 16 residues. CDR1 is SGHDT and CDR2 is YYEEEE in the germline V gene. DNA for the CDR3: TGTGCCAGCAGCGCACGTATGGACACATCCGGAAACACCATATATTTT. It specifies CASSARMDTSGNTIYF.

The DNA for the CDR3 is TGCGCCAGCAGCTTGGAGGGACAGGGGTACGAGCAGTACTTC. It yields the protein CASSLEGQGYEQYF. This chain uses TRBV5-1 with TRBJ2-7, with 10 bases that match TRBD1. CDR1 is SGHRS, CDR2 YFSETQ, per germline. V was pared by 0 bases and J by 4 bases, with 1 base of the junction left unmatched. There are 14 residues in the CDR3. The full variable domain, its missing parts supplied by reference TRBV5-1 and TRBJ2-7, is KAGVTQTPRYLIKTRGQQVTLSCSPISGHRSVSWYQQTPGQGLQFLFEYFSETQRNKGNFPGRFSGRQFSNSRSEMNVSTLELGDSALYLCASSLEGQGYEQYFGPGTRLTVT.

The chain employs TRBV6-1 and TRBJ1-2, with a tentative D call TRBD1 (6 bases). V shed 11 bases and J shed 4 bases, with 17 bases lying between them. This CDR3 region has 13 residues. CDR1 is MNHNS and CDR2 is SASEGT in the germline V gene. The CDR3 reads CAGNRDWGYGYTF. For the CDR3, the DNA is TGTGCCGGAAACAGGGATTGGGGCTATGGCTACACCTTC.

V gene TRBV19 combines with J gene TRBJ2-3; D is uncertain. This CDR3 comprises 15 residues. Looked up from germline, CDR1 is LNHDA and CDR2 is SQIVND (reference sequence). With 5 bases removed from V and 0 bases from J, the gap between germline ends came to 12 bases. Here the CDR3 reads CASSSWTASTDTQYF. The CDR3, as DNA: TGTGCCAGTAGTTCGTGGACGGCTAGCACAGATACGCAGTATTTT.

This clone has only a few counts. This chain joins TRBV11-1 and TRBJ2-2; D might be TRBD1 (6 bases). Germline V gene lookup returns CDR1 SGHAT and CDR2 FQDESV (reference sequence). Trimming stripped 4 bases from V and 5 bases from J, with 14 bases between. The CDR3 loop spans 15 amino acids. The CDR3 nucleotides read TGTGCCAGCAGCTCAAGACAGGTTGGGACCGGGGAGCTGTTTTTT. This codes for CASSSRQVGTGELFF.

The chain recombines TRBV19 with TRBJ1-5, with D possibly matching TRBD1 (6 bases). Germline V gene lookup returns CDR1 LNHDA and CDR2 SQIVND (reference sequence). V dropped 4 bases and J dropped 3 bases, with 16 bases sitting between them. The CDR3 runs to 16 residues. CDR3 nucleotide sequence: TGTGCCAGTAGTAAACTACTTGGACAGCCCAATCAGCCCCAGCATTTT. It encodes CASSKLLGQPNQPQHF.

The gene calls are TRBV11-3 and TRBJ2-7; TRBD1 aligns across 9 bases. Trimming cost V 5 bases and J 0 bases; bases outside gene matches: 2. The V gene's germline CDR1 is SGHNT and CDR2 YENEEA. The CDR3 is made up of 14 amino acids. CDR3 DNA sequence: TGTGCCAGCAGCCAGGGACAGGGCTCCTACGAGCAGTACTTC. Residues: CASSQGQGSYEQYF.

The chain couples TRBV7-8 to TRBJ1-1; D unresolved. CDR1 is SGHVS and CDR2 is FQNEAQ in the germline V gene. This CDR3 spans 14 amino acids. V lost 5 bases and J 4 bases, leaving 14 bases between the germline ends. The DNA for the CDR3 is TGTGCCAGCAGCCACCGGCGGGTGGGCACTGAAGCTTTCTTT. Translation: CASSHRRVGTEAFF.